The clone carrying this TCR beta chain was found many times. RNA transcripts served as the template for amplifying TCR beta CDR3 regions. The HTBI primer set drove a first-round RT-PCR of the TCR CDR3. TCRdb re-derived calls from the multiplex PCR reads in MiXCR, one entry per CDR3 protein. The data hold some 580,000 distinct CDR3 sequences, with roughly 15% observed a single time. This specimen belongs to a study of T cells in Graves' hyperthyroidism and ophthalmopathy. Specimen: blood. The receptor was isolated from a woman in her 40s with Graves' ophthalmopathy.

The CDR3 DNA is TGTGCCAGCAGATCAAGGCACACTGAAGCTTTCTTT. This encodes CASRSRHTEAFF. This chain connects TRBV2 to TRBJ1-1; no firm D call. The V and J ends lost 6 bases and 3 bases respectively, with 8 bases between them. In germline, CDR1 is SNHLY, CDR2 FYNNEI. This CDR3 is 12 amino acids long. The full variable domain, in which reference TRBV2 and TRBJ1-1 provide the parts outside the CDR3, is EPEVTQTPSHQVTQMGQEVILRCVPISNHLYFYWYRQILGQKVEFLVSFYNNEISEKSEIFDDQFSVERPDGSNFTLKIRSTKLEDSAMYFCASRSRHTEAFFGQGTRLTVV.